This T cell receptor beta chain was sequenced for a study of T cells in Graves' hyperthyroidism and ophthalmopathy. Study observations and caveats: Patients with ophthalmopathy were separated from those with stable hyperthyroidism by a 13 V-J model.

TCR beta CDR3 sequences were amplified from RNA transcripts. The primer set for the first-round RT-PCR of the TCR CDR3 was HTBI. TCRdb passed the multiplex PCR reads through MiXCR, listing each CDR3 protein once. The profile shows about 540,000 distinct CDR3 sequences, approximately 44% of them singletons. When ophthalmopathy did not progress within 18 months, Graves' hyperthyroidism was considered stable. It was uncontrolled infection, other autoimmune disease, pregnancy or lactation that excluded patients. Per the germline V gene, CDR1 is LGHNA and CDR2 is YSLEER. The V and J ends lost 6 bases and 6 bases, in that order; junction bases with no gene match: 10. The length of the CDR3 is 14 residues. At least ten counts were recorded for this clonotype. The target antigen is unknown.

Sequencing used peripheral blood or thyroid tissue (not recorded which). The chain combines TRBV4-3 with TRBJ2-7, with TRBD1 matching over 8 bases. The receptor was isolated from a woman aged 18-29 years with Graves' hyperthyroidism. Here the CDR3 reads CASSSTGGMREQYF. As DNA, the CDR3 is TGCGCCAGCAGTAGCACAGGGGGTATGCGCGAGCAGTACTTC.